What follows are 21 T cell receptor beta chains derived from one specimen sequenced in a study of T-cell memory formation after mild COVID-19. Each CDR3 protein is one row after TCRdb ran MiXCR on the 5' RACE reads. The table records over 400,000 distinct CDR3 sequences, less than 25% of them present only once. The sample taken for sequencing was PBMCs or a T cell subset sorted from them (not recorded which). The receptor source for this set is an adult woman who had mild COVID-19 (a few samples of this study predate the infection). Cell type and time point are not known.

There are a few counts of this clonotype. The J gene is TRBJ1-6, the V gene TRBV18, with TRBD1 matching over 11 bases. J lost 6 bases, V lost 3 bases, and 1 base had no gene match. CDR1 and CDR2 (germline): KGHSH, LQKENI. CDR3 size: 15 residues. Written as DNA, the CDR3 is TGTGCCAGCTCACCGGACAGGGGGCCTAATTCACCCCTCCACTTT. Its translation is CASSPDRGPNSPLHF.

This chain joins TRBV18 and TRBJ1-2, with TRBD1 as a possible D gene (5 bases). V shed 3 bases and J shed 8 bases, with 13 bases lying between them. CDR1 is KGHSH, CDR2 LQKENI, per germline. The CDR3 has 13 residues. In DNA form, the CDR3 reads TGTGCCAGCTCACCTCCAGGGAAGACGGGCTACACCTTC. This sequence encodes CASSPPGKTGYTF.

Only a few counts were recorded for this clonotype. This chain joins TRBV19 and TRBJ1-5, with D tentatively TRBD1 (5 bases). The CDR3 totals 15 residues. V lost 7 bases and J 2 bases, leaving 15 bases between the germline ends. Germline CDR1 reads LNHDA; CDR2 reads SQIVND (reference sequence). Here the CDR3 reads CASTRPGGRNQPQHF. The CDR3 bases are TGTGCCAGTACGCGGCCGGGGGGACGCAATCAGCCCCAGCATTTT.

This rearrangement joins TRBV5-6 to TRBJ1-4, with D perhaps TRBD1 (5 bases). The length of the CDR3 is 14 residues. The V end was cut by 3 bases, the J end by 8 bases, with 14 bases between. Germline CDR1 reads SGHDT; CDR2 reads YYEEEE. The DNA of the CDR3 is TGTGCCAGCAGCTCCGGGGGGTTTGGAGAAAAACTGTTTTTT. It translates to CASSSGGFGEKLFF.

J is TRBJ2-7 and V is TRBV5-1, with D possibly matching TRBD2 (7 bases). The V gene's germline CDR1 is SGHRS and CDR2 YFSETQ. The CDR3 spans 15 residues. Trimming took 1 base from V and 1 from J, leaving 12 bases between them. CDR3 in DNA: TGCGCCAGCAGCTTGAAGGGGGGGCGTTCCTACGAGCAGTACTTC. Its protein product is CASSLKGGRSYEQYF.

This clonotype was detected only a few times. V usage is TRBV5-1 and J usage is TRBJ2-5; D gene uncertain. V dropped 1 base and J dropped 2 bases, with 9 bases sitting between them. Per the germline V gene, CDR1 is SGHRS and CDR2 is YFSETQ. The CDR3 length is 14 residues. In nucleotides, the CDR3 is TGCGCCAGCAGCTTGAGGGCTAAACAAGAGACCCAGTACTTC. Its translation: CASSLRAKQETQYF.

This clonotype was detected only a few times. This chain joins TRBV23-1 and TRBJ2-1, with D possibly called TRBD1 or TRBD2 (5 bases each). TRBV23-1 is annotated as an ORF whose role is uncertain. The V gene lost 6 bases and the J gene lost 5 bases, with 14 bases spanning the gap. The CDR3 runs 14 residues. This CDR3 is CASRTPGPNNEQFF. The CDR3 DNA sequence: TGCGCCAGCAGGACTCCGGGACCAAACAATGAGCAGTTCTTC.

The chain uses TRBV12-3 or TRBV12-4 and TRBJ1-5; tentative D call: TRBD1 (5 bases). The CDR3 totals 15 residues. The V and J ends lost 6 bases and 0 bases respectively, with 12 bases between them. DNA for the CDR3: TGTGCCAGCAGCCTAACAGGTATTAGCAATCAGCCCCAGCATTTT. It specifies CASSLTGISNQPQHF.

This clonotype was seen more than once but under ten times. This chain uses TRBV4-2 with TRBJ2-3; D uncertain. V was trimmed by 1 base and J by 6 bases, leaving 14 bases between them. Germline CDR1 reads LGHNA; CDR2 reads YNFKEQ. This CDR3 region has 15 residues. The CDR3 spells CASSQASAYMDTQYF. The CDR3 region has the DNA TGTGCCAGCAGCCAAGCGTCCGCATATATGGATACGCAGTATTTT.

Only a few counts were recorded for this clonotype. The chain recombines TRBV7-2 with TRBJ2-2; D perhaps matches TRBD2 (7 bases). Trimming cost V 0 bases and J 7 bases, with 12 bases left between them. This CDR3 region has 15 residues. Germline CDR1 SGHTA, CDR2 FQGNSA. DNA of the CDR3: TGTGCCAGCAGCTTAGCTCGGGGGGCTGACGGGGAGCTGTTTTTT. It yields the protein CASSLARGADGELFF.

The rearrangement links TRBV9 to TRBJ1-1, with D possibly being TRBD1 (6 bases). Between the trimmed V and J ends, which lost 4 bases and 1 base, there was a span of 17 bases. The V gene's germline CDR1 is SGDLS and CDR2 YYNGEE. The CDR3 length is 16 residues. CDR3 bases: TGTGCCAGCAGCCCTGGGACACTGTACCCGAACACTGAAGCTTTCTTT. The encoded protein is CASSPGTLYPNTEAFF.

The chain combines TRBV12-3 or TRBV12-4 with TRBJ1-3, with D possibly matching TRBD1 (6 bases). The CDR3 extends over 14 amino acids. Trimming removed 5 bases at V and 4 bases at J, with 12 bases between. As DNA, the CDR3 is TGTGCCAGCAGTCAACAGGGAACGGGAAACACCATATATTTT. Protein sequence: CASSQQGTGNTIYF.

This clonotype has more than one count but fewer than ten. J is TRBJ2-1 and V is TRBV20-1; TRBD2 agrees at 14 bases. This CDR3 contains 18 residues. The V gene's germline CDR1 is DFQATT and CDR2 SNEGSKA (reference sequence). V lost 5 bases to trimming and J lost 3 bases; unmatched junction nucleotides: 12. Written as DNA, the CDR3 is TGCAGTGCTCGGGGACTAGCGGGAGTTCCAGCCAACTACAATGAGCAGTTCTTC. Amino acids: CSARGLAGVPANYNEQFF.

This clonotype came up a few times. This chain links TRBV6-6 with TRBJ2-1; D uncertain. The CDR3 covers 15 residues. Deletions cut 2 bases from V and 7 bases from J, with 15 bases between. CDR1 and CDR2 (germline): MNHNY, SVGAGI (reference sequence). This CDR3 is CASSYEGFLGNEQFF. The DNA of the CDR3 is TGTGCCAGCAGTTACGAAGGGTTTCTAGGGAATGAGCAGTTCTTC.

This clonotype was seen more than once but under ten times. CDR3 nucleotide sequence: TGTGCCACCAGTGATTTAGGCAGGGGGCAGCAGTTCTTC. This translates into CATSDLGRGQQFF. This chain connects TRBV24-1 to TRBJ2-1, with 8 bases fitting TRBD1. V was clipped by 1 base and J by 11 bases; unmatched bases: 3. The CDR3 loop spans 13 amino acids. Germline CDR1 is KGHDR and CDR2 is SFDVKD.

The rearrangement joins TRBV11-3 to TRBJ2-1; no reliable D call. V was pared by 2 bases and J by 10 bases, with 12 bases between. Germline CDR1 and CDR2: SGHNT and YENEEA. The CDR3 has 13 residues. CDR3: CASSLNYFKEQFF. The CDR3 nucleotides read TGTGCCAGCAGCTTAAACTACTTTAAAGAGCAGTTCTTC.

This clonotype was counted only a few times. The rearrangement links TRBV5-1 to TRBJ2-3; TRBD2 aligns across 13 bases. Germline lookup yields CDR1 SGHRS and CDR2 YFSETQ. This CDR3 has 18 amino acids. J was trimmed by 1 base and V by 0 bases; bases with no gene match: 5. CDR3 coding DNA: TGCGCCAGCAGCTTGGGGACTAGCGGGGGCGAGGGCACAGATACGCAGTATTTT. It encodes CASSLGTSGGEGTDTQYF.

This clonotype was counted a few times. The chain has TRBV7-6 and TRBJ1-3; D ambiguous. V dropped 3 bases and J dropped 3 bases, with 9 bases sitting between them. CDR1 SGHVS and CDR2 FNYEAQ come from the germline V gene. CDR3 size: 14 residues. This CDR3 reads CASSFGPNGNTIYF. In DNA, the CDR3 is TGTGCCAGCAGCTTCGGGCCCAATGGAAACACCATATATTTT.

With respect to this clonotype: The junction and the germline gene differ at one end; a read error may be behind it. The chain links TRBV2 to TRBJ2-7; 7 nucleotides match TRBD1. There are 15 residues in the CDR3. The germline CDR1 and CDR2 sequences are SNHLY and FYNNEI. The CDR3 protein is CASSEGTDSSYEQYF. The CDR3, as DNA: TGTGCCAGCAGCGAAGGGACAGACAGCTCCTACGAGCAGTACTTC.

In DNA, the CDR3 is TGCAGTGCCAGGCCCCACGCCTATGGCTACACCTTC. Its translation is CSARPHAYGYTF. The chain employs TRBV20-1 and TRBJ1-2; D unclear. The germline V gene has CDR1 DFQATT and CDR2 SNEGSKA (reference sequence). V was shortened by 6 bases and J by 4 bases, with 12 bases between the two germline ends. This CDR3 is built from 12 residues.

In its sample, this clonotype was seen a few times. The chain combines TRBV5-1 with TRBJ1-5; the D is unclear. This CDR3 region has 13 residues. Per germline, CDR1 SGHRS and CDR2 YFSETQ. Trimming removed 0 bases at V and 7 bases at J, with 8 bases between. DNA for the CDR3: TGCGCCAGCAGCTTGGAACCTATGCAGCCCCAGCATTTT. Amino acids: CASSLEPMQPQHF.